This TCR beta chain derives from a study of vaccination effects on CD4 cells after COVID-19. Study background: Three convalescent patients were sampled after vaccination (early and late). The median interval between the second dose and post-vaccine sampling was 72 days. Study-level findings and limits: Late in the post-vaccination period, infection-induced and vaccine-induced clones underwent marked clonal contraction.

Produced via immunoSEQ multiplex PCR; TCRdb's table is partial and in-frame only. The sample has about 34,000 clones, around 75% seen once; the top ten hold approximately 6.3%. Isolating CD4+ T cells followed more than 9 days of culture. The person acquired a PCR-confirmed SARS-CoV-2 infection between March and December 2020. Two doses of either BNT162b2 or mRNA-1273 were given to each participant. V shed 4 bases and J shed 7 bases, with 14 bases lying between them. The CDR3 length is 15 residues. Germline CDR1 reads LNHDA; CDR2 reads SQIVND (reference sequence). This clone was seen once. The antigen is not known.

The V gene is TRBV19, the J gene TRBJ1-6, with D uncertain. The receptor comes from a human donor who had a prior SARS-CoV-2 infection. This material consisted of CD4+ T cells from PBMCs cultured without peptide, taken after COVID-19 vaccination. The CDR3 nucleotides are TGTGCCAGTAGTAAAAATGGACGGACCAATTCACCCCTCCACTTT. This translates into CASSKNGRTNSPLHF.